This T cell receptor beta chain is from a study of blood T cell repertoires in COVID-19. Study details: Samples came from the United States, Italy and Spain, spanning acute and convalescent COVID-19. PBMCs, B-cell-depleted T cells, or T cells provided the cDNA or gDNA that made up the material.

How the authors handled the data: Reference gene primer amplification gave nucleated cell count estimates. Generated by immunoSEQ multiplex PCR, the TCRdb table keeps only in-frame clones and is missing some. D and trimming come from the DNA, and the V and J calls and clone size come from that table. The sample has around 440,000 clones, 88% seen once; the top ten hold around 12%. Enrolment of Seattle patients took place during active infection, and they were followed longitudinally. J was trimmed by 7 bases and V by 3 bases; bases with no gene match: 6. This CDR3 region has 15 residues. CDR1 is SNHLY, CDR2 FYNNEI, per germline.

The TCR originated in a woman aged 50 to 60 with COVID-19, enrolled during active disease. The chain joins TRBV2 to TRBJ2-1, with 10 bases fitting TRBD2. The sequenced material came from peripheral blood. CDR3 in amino acids: CASSDAAGGPNEQFF. The CDR3 DNA is TGTGCCAGCAGTGATGCAGCGGGGGGGCCTAATGAGCAGTTCTTC.